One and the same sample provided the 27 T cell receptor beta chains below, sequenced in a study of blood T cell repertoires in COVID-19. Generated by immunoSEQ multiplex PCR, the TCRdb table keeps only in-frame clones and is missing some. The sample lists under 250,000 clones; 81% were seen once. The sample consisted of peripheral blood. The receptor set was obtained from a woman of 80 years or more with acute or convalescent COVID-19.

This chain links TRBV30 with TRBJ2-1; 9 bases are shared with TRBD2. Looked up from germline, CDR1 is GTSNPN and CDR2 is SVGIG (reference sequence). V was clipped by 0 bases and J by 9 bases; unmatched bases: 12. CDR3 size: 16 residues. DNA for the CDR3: TGTGCCTGGAGTGTTTTAGCGGGAGCGAGTCGGAGTGAGCAGTTCTTC. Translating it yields CAWSVLAGASRSEQFF.

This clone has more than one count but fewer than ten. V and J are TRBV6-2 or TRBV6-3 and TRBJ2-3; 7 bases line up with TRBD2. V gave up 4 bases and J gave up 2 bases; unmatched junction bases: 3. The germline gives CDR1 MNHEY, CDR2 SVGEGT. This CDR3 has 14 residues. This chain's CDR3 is CASSFSGYTDTQYF. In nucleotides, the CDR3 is TGTGCCAGCAGTTTTAGCGGGTACACAGATACGCAGTATTTT.

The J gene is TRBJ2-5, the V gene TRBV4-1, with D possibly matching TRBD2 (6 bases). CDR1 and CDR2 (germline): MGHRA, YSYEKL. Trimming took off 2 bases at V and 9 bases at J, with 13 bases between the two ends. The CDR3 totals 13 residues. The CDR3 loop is CASSQSLGLPQYF. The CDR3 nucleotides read TGCGCCAGCAGCCAATCCCTGGGACTCCCCCAGTACTTC.

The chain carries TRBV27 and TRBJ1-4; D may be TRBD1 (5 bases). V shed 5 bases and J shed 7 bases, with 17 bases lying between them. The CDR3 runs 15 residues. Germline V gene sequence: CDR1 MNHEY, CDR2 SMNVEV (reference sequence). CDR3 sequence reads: CASSKAGGAGEKLFF. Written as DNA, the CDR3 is TGTGCCAGCAGTAAAGCGGGAGGGGCTGGTGAAAAACTGTTTTTT.

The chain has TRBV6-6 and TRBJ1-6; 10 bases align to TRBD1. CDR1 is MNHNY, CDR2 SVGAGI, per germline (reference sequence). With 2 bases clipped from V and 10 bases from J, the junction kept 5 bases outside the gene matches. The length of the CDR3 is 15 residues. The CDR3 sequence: CASSYLTGGDSPLHF. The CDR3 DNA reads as TGTGCCAGCAGTTACCTGACAGGGGGCGACTCACCCCTCCACTTT.

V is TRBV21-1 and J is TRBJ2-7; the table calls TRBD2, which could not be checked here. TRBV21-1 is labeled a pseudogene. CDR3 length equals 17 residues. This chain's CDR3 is CASSKVGDREDSYEQYF. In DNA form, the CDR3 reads TGTGCCAGCAGCAAAGTGGGGGATCGGGAGGACTCCTACGAGCAGTACTTC.

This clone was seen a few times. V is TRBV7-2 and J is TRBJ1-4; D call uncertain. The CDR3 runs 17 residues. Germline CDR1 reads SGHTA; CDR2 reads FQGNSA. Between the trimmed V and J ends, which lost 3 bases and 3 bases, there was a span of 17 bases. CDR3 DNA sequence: TGTGCCAGCAGCTTCCGAGGGTCTGCCTACGCTAATGAAAAACTGTTTTTT. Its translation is CASSFRGSAYANEKLFF. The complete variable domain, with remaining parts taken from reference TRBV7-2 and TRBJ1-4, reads GAGVSQSPSNKVTEKGKDVELRCDPISGHTALYWYRQSLGQGLEFLIYFQGNSAPDKSGLPSDRFSAERTGGSVSTLTIQRTQQEDSAVYLCASSFRGSAYANEKLFFGSGTQLSVL.

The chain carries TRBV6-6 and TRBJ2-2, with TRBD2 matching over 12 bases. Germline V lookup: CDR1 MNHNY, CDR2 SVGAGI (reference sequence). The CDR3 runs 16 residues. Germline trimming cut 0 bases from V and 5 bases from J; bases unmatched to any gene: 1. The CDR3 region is CASSYSGTSGTGELFF. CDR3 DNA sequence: TGTGCCAGCAGTTACTCTGGGACTAGCGGGACCGGGGAGCTGTTTTTT.

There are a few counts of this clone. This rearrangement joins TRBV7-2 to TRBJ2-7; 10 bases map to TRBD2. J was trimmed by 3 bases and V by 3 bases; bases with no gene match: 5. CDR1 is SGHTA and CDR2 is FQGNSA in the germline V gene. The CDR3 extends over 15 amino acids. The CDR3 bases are TGTGCCAGCAGCTTCGCTAGCGGGAGTGACTACGAGCAGTACTTC. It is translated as CASSFASGSDYEQYF.

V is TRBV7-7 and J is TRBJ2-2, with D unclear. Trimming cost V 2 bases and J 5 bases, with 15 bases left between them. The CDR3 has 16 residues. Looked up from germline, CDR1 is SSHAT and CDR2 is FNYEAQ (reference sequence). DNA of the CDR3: TGTGCCAGCAGCTTATTAGCTTCCCCAGAGACCGGGGAGCTGTTTTTT. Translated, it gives CASSLLASPETGELFF.

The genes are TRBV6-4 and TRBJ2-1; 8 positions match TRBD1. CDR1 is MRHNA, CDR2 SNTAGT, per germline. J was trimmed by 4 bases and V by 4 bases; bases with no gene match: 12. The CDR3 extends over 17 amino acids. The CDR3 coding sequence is TGTGCCAGCAGTGCCCCCGAGACAGGGGATGGGTACAATGAGCAGTTCTTC. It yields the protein CASSAPETGDGYNEQFF.

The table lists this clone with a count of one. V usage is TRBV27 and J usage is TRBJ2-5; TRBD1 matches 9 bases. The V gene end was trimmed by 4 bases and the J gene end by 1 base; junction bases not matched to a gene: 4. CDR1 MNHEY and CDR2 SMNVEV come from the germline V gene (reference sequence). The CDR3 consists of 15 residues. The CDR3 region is CASSSWTGVQETQYF. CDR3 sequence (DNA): TGTGCCAGCAGTTCATGGACAGGGGTCCAAGAGACCCAGTACTTC.

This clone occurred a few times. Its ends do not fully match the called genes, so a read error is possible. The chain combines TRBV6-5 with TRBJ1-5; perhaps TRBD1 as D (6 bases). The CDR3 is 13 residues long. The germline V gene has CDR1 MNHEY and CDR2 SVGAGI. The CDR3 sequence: CASRDSRNRPQHF. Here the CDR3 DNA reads TGTGCCAGCAGGGACAGTCGGAATCGGCCCCAGCATTTT.

The CDR3 is CASSLAPRADAEAFF. The CDR3 nucleotides are TGCGCCAGCAGCCTGGCACCGCGGGCGGACGCTGAAGCTTTCTTT. V is TRBV4-1 and J is TRBJ1-1; D is unresolved. This CDR3 is built from 15 residues. Germline V gene sequence: CDR1 MGHRA, CDR2 YSYEKL. V was trimmed by 4 bases and J by 6 bases, leaving 18 bases between them.

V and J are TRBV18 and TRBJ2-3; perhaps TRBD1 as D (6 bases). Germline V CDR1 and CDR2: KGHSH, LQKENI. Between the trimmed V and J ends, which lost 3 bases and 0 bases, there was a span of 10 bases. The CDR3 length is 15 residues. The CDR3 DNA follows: TGTGCCAGCTCACCGGACAGCCCTAGCACAGATACGCAGTATTTT. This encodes CASSPDSPSTDTQYF.

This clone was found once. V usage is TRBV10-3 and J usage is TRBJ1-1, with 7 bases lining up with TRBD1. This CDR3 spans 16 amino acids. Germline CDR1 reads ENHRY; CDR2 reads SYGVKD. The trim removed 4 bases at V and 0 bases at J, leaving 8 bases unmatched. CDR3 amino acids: CAISGTGVPLNTEAFF. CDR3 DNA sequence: TGTGCCATCAGTGGAACAGGGGTTCCCCTGAACACTGAAGCTTTCTTT.

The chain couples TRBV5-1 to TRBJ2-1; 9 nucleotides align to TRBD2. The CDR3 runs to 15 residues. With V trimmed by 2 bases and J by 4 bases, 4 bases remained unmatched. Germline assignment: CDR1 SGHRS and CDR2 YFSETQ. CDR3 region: CASSLSSGDYNEQFF. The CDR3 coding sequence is TGCGCCAGCAGCTTATCTAGCGGGGATTACAATGAGCAGTTCTTC.

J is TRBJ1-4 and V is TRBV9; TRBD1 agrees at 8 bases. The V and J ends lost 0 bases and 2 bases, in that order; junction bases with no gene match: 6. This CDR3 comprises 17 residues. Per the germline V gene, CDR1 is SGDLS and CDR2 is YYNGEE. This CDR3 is CASSVVAGGLTNEKLFF. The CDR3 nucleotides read TGTGCCAGCAGCGTAGTGGCAGGGGGCCTCACTAATGAAAAACTGTTTTTT.

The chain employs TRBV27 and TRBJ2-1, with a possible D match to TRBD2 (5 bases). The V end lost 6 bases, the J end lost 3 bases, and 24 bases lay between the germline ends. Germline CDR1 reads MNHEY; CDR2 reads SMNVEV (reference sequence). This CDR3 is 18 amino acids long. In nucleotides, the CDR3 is TGTGCCAGCAGCAGACTATTTGCTACTAAAAAAGACTACAATGAGCAGTTCTTC. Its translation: CASSRLFATKKDYNEQFF.

The chain's CDR3 is CASSFQLQETQYF. In DNA form, the CDR3 reads TGTGCCAGCAGTTTTCAGTTACAAGAGACCCAGTACTTC. The gene calls are TRBV28 and TRBJ2-5, with D uncertain. The CDR3 totals 13 residues. Germline assignment: CDR1 MDHEN and CDR2 SYDVKM. With 3 bases removed from V and 2 bases from J, the gap between germline ends came to 7 bases.

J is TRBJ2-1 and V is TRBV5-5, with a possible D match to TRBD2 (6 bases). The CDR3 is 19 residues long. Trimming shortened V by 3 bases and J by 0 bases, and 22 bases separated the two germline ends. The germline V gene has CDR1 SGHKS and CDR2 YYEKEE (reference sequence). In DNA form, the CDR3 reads TGTGCCAGCAGCTCAACTCCGGACTACCTATTTAGCTCCTACAATGAGCAGTTCTTC. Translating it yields CASSSTPDYLFSSYNEQFF.

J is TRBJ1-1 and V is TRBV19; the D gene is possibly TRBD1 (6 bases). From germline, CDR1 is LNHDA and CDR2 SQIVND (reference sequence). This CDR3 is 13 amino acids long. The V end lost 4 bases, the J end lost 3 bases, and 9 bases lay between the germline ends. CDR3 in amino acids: CASSTQGYTEAFF. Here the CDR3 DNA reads TGTGCCAGTAGTACCCAGGGGTACACTGAAGCTTTCTTT.

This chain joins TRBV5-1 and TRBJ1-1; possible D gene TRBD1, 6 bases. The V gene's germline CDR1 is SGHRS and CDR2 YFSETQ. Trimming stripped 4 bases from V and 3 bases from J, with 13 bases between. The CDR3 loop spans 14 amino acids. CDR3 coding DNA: TGCGCCAGCAGCCGGGGACAACGGGACACTGAAGCTTTCTTT. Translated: CASSRGQRDTEAFF.

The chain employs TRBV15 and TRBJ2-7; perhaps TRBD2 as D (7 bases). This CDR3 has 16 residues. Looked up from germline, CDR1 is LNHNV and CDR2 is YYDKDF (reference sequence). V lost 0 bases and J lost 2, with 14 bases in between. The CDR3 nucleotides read TGTGCCACCAGCAGAGATACGGGGGCGGGGGCCTACGAGCAGTACTTC. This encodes CATSRDTGAGAYEQYF.

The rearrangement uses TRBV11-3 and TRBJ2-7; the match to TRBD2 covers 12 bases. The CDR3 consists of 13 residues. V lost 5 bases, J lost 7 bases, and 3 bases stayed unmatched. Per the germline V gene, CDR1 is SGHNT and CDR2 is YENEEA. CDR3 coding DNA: TGTGCCAGCAGCCGGACTAGCGGGATTGAGCAGTACTTC. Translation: CASSRTSGIEQYF. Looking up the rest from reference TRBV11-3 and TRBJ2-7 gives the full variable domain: EAGVVQSPRYKIIEKKQPVAFWCNPISGHNTLYWYLQNLGQGPELLIRYENEEAVDDSQLPKDRFSAERLKGVDSTLKIQPAELGDSAVYLCASSRTSGIEQYFGPGTRLTVT.

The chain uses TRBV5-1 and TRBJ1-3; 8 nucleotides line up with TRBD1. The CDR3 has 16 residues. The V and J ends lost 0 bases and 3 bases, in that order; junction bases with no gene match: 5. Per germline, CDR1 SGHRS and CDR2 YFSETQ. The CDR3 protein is CASSLATGEIGNTIYF. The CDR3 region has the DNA TGCGCCAGCAGCTTGGCGACAGGGGAAATTGGAAACACCATATATTTT. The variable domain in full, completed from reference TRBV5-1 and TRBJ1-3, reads KAGVTQTPRYLIKTRGQQVTLSCSPISGHRSVSWYQQTPGQGLQFLFEYFSETQRNKGNFPGRFSGRQFSNSRSEMNVSTLELGDSALYLCASSLATGEIGNTIYFGEGSWLTVV.

The CDR3: CASSFGGRETQYF. Here the CDR3 DNA reads TGTGCCAGCAGTTTCGGAGGGCGGGAGACCCAGTACTTC. This chain links TRBV28 with TRBJ2-5; TRBD2 is a possible D gene (6 bases). Trimming removed 3 bases at V and 5 bases at J, with 10 bases between. CDR1 is MDHEN and CDR2 is SYDVKM in the germline V gene. The CDR3 has 13 residues.